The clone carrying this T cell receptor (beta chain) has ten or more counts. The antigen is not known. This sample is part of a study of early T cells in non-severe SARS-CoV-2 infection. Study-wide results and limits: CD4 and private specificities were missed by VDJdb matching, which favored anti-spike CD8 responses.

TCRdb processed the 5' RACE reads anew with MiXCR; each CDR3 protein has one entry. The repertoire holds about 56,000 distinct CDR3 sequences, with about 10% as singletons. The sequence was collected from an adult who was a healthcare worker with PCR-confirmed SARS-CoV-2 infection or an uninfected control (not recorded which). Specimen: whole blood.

The CDR3 DNA is TGCGCCAGCAGCTTTGGGTTGAACACTGAAGCTTTCTTT. Translation gives CASSFGLNTEAFF. J is TRBJ1-1 and V is TRBV5-1; the D is unclear. The germline V gene encodes CDR1 SGHRS and CDR2 YFSETQ. The germline V and J ends were trimmed by 2 bases and 0 bases, with 5 bases remaining between them. CDR3 length equals 13 residues.